Listed here are 10 T cell receptor beta chains from one sample, sequenced in a study of blood T cell repertoires in COVID-19. The assay was immunoSEQ multiplex PCR, and TCRdb's table has in-frame clones only and misses some. The repertoire holds hundreds of thousands of clones, 80% to 90% seen once, with around a sixth in the top ten. The specimen was PBMCs or T cells enriched from blood (not recorded which). These receptors all come from a young man who had recovered from COVID-19.

The V call is TRBV28, the J call TRBJ1-4, with D possibly matching TRBD1 (5 bases). Per germline, CDR1 MDHEN and CDR2 SYDVKM. The CDR3 consists of 15 residues. V was clipped by 6 bases and J by 7 bases, with 18 bases between them. CDR3 nucleotide sequence: TGTGCCAGCAGCGCCTCAGGGCCTTTTACTGAAAAACTGTTTTTT. This gives the protein CASSASGPFTEKLFF.

The chain employs TRBV18 and TRBJ1-1, with 7 nucleotides matching TRBD1. The CDR3 has 14 amino acids. J gave up 6 bases and V 4 bases, and 8 bases lay outside the gene matches. Germline CDR1 KGHSH, CDR2 LQKENI. The CDR3 coding sequence is TGTGCCAGCTCACTACAAGGGACAGAATCTGAAGCTTTCTTT. This translates into CASSLQGTESEAFF. Full variable domain (missing parts from reference TRBV18 and TRBJ1-1): NAGVMQNPRHLVRRRGQEARLRCSPMKGHSHVYWYRQLPEEGLKFMVYLQKENIIDESGMPKERFSAEFPKEGPSILRIQQVVRGDSAAYFCASSLQGTESEAFFGQGTRLTVV.

J is TRBJ2-1 and V is TRBV28, with 13 bases fitting TRBD2. Germline-derived CDR1 and CDR2 are MDHEN and SYDVKM. The CDR3 consists of 16 residues. The ends lost 6 bases at V and 8 bases at J; junction bases unmatched: 10. For the CDR3, the DNA is TGTGCCAGCAGCCTGACTAGCGGGAGGTTCATCGATGAGCAGTTCTTC. It is translated as CASSLTSGRFIDEQFF.

V gene TRBV4-1 combines with J gene TRBJ1-1; TRBD1 agrees at 7 bases. Germline CDR1 MGHRA, CDR2 YSYEKL. V lost 4 bases to trimming and J lost 5 bases; unmatched junction nucleotides: 10. The CDR3 has 15 amino acids. The CDR3 region is CASSRHRGTKTEAFF. CDR3 DNA sequence: TGCGCCAGCAGCCGACACAGGGGTACCAAGACTGAAGCTTTCTTT.

V is TRBV5-6 and J is TRBJ2-1, with TRBD1 matching 9 bases. Trimming at V came to 9 bases and at J to 3 bases, leaving 7 bases not matched to a gene. Germline-derived CDR1 and CDR2 are SGHDT and YYEEEE. The CDR3 sequence is 14 residues long. The CDR3 region is CATQWGQGYNEQFF. DNA of the CDR3: TGTGCCACCCAGTGGGGACAGGGCTACAATGAGCAGTTCTTC.

This clone has a count of ten or more. DNA of the CDR3: TGCGCCAGCAGCGGACTAGCGGGAGTGTCGTTTAATGAGCAGTTCTTC. Protein: CASSGLAGVSFNEQFF. The V call is TRBV4-1, the J call TRBJ2-1; 13 nucleotides align to TRBD2. This CDR3 spans 16 amino acids. Looked up from germline, CDR1 is MGHRA and CDR2 is YSYEKL. The V gene end was trimmed by 5 bases and the J gene end by 7 bases; junction bases not matched to a gene: 8.

The J gene is TRBJ2-2, the V gene TRBV19; no clear D gene. V was cut by 5 bases and J by 7 bases, with 11 bases left in between. CDR1 LNHDA and CDR2 SQIVND come from the germline V gene (reference sequence). The CDR3 consists of 13 residues. This CDR3 is CASSPVAHGELFF. In DNA form, the CDR3 reads TGTGCCAGTAGTCCAGTAGCCCACGGGGAGCTGTTTTTT.

The V gene is TRBV7-9, the J gene TRBJ2-5; 12 bases line up with TRBD2. CDR1 is SEHNR and CDR2 is FQNEAQ in the germline V gene (reference sequence). There are 15 residues in the CDR3. J lost 3 bases, V lost 2 bases, and 1 base had no gene match. The CDR3 DNA follows: TGTGCCAGCAGCTTACGACTAGCGGGAGAAGAGACCCAGTACTTC. Translation gives CASSLRLAGEETQYF.

This rearrangement joins TRBV4-2 to TRBJ1-2; D might be TRBD1 (6 bases). The CDR3 has 17 residues. V was clipped by 0 bases and J by 6 bases, with 20 bases between them. Germline V gives CDR1 LGHNA, CDR2 YNFKEQ. The CDR3 bases are TGTGCCAGCAGCCAAGATATATCAGGGGTTCGGGGTGATGGCTACACCTTC. Translation gives CASSQDISGVRGDGYTF.

The chain links TRBV7-2 to TRBJ2-2; possible D gene TRBD2, 5 bases. There are 16 residues in the CDR3. Trimming removed 5 bases from V and 2 bases from J, with 15 bases in between. Germline V lookup: CDR1 SGHTA, CDR2 FQGNSA. Written as DNA, the CDR3 is TGTGCCAGCAGCCCACTCGGACTTTCAAACACCGGGGAGCTGTTTTTT. It codes for CASSPLGLSNTGELFF.